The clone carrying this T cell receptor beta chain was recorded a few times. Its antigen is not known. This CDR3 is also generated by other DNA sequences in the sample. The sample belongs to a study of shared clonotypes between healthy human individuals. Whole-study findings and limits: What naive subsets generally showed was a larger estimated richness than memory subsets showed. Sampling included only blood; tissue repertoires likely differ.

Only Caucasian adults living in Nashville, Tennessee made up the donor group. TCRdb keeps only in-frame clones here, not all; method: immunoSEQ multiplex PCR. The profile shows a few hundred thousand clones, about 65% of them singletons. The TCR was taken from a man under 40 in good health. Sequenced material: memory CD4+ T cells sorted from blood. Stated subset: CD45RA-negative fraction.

The DNA of the CDR3 is TGTGCCAGCTCGCCAGGGGTGAACTATGGCTACACCTTC. Its translation is CASSPGVNYGYTF. The genes are TRBV18 and TRBJ1-2, with D maybe TRBD1 (6 bases). The V gene's germline CDR1 is KGHSH and CDR2 LQKENI. The CDR3 length is 13 residues. V lost 6 bases, J lost 2 bases, and 10 bases lay in between.